This TCR beta chain emerged from a study of blood T cell repertoires in COVID-19. The table came from immunoSEQ multiplex PCR; TCRdb's copy has only in-frame clones and leaves some out. Of fewer than 200,000 clones in the sample, approximately 80% are singletons; the top ten hold roughly a tenth. V was clipped by 4 bases and J by 4 bases; unmatched bases: 3. The CDR3 spans 14 residues. The germline CDR1 and CDR2 sequences are SGHRS and YFSETQ. The V call is TRBV5-1, the J call TRBJ1-3; 9 bases align to TRBD1. The TCR originated in a woman at least 80 years old with active or convalescent COVID-19. Sequencing was done on a sample of peripheral blood. CDR3 amino acids: CASSEGQGGNTIYF. DNA of the CDR3: TGCGCCAGCAGCGAGGGACAGGGAGGAAACACCATATATTTT.